This T cell receptor beta chain was profiled in a study of T cells in Graves' hyperthyroidism and ophthalmopathy. Authors of the study amplified TCR beta CDR3 regions from RNA transcripts. A set of HTBI primers served as the primers for a first-round RT-PCR of the TCR CDR3. One entry per CDR3 protein results from TCRdb running MiXCR on the multiplex PCR reads. This sample carries over 700,000 distinct CDR3 sequences, 38% of them seen once, and the ten largest clones take 8.9%. This clonotype was counted ten times or more. The CDR3 consists of 15 residues. With 5 bases clipped from V and 3 bases from J, the junction kept 5 bases outside the gene matches.

The sample taken for sequencing was blood. The clonotype was recovered from a man between 18 and 29 years old with Graves' hyperthyroidism. V usage is TRBV12-3 or TRBV12-4 and J usage is TRBJ1-2, with 11 bases aligning to TRBD1. The CDR3 nucleotides are TGTGCCAGCAGTACGCGGACAGGGGGCGACTATGGCTACACCTTC. Its translation: CASSTRTGGDYGYTF.